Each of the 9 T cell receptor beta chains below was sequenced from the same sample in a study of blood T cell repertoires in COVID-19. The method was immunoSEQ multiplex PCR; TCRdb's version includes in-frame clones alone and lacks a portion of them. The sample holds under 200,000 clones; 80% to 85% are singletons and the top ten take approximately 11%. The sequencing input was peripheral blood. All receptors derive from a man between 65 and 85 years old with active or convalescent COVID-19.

CDR3 in amino acids: CASSYLGQGRANYGYTF. CDR3 coding DNA: TGTGCCAGCTCATACCTCGGACAGGGGAGAGCTAACTATGGCTACACCTTC. The chain joins TRBV18 to TRBJ1-2; 9 bases agree with TRBD1. Germline CDR1 and CDR2: KGHSH and LQKENI. V shed 5 bases and J 0 bases; nucleotides not matched to a gene: 10. The CDR3 length is 17 residues.

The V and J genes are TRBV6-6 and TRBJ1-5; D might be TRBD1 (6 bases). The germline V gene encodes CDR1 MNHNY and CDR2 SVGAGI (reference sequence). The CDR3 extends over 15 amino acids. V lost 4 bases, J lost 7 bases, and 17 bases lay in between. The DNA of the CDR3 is TGTGCCAGCAGTTCAACCGTTACAGGGCTGCAGCCCCAGCATTTT. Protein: CASSSTVTGLQPQHF.

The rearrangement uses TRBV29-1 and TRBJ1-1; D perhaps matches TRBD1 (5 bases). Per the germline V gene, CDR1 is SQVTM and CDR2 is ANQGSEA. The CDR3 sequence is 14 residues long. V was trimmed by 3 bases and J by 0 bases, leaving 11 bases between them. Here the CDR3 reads CSVENRPLNTEAFF. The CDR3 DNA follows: TGCAGCGTTGAGAACAGGCCTCTGAACACTGAAGCTTTCTTT.

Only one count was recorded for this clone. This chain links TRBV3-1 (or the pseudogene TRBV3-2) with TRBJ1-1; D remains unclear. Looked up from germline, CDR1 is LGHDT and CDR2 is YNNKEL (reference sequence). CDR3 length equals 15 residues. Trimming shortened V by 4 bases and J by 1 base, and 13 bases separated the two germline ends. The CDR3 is CASSRTWAGNTEAFF. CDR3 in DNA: TGTGCCAGCAGCCGAACCTGGGCTGGGAACACTGAAGCTTTCTTT.

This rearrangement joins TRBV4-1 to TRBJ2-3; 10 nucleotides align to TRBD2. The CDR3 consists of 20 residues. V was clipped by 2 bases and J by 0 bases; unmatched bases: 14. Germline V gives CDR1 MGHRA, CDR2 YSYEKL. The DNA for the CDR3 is TGCGCCAGCAGCCAATCCTCCCCCGGGACTAGCGCCGCTAGCACAGATACGCAGTATTTT. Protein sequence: CASSQSSPGTSAASTDTQYF.

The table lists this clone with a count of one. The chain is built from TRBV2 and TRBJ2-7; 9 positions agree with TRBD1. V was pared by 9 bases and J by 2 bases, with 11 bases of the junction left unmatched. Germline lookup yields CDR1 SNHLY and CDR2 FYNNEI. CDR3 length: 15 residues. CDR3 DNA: TGTGCCAGTCTCACCCCGGGACAGGGCCCCTACGAGCAGTACTTC. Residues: CASLTPGQGPYEQYF.

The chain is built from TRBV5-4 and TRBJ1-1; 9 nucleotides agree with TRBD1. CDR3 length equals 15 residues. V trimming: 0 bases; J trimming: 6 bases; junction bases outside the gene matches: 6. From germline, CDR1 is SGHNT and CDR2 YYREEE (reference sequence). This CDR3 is CASSLGTGAFSEAFF. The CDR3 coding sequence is TGTGCCAGCAGCTTGGGGACAGGGGCCTTCTCTGAAGCTTTCTTT.

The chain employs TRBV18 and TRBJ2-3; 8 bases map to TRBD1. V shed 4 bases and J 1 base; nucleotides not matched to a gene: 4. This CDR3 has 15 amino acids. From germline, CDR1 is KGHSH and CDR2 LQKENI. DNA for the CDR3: TGTGCCAGCTCACATAACAGGGGGGGCACAGATACGCAGTATTTT. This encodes CASSHNRGGTDTQYF.

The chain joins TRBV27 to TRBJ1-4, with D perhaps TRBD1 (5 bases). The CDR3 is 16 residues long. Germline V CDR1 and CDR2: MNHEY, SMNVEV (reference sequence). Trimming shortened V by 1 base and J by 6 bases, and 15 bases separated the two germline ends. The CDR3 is CASSLFRAGRHEKLFF. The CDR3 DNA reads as TGTGCCAGCAGTTTATTTAGGGCAGGGAGGCATGAAAAACTGTTTTTT.